This T cell receptor (beta chain) stems from a study of cytomegalovirus exposure and HLA in healthy donors listed by TCRdb under 2017. For the study in its entirety: An earlier analysis of roughly 610 of the donors reported over 250 Gb of sequence data and 90 million to 120 million unique TCR beta sequences obtained from around 180 million T cells. A later genetic analysis took genome-wide SNP genotypes for about 55% of the roughly 700 donors and used that subset as a discovery cohort. Besides the first cohort of under 700 subjects, a separate validation cohort made up of 120 different subjects was used. Every discovery cohort repertoire had been produced on one sequencing platform. Rather than drawing on any new phenotypic data, the later analysis identified candidate immune exposures from TCR beta sequences and the way those sequences occurred across donors. The study profiled the T cell repertoires of under 850 subjects by immunosequencing and related them to cytomegalovirus serostatus. Five DR-DQ haplotypes were handled as single units for association and clustering, since linkage in the cohort was strong. A later analysis re-examined previously published TCR beta repertoires from just over 650 donors and added high-resolution HLA genotyping to investigate patterns of TCR occurrence. Typing coverage varied by locus: about 620-630 donors for A, B, C, DRB1 and DQB1; 500 to 550 for DQA1; about 590 for DPA1; 450 to 480 for DPB1. Roughly 290 gigabases of sequencing data and around 85 million unique TCR sequences made up an early release that covered some 640 HLA-typed donors. Among 300 to 500 genotyped donors of the cohort, an average of approximately 220,000 unique TCR beta nucleotide sequences was sequenced per donor, of which 15% to 20% were non-productive. Donor age, sex, ethnicity and CMV serostatus were compiled together with the repertoire data. High-throughput TCR immunosequencing, statistical association of individual TCRs with disease status, and machine learning were combined to predict cytomegalovirus infection status. Among the roughly 390 genotyped donors, around 81% belonged to the genetic ancestry cluster associated with self-reported Caucasian donors. HLA typing included class I and class II loci at four-digit resolution. The study aimed to test whether cataloging public T cell receptors could reveal signatures of past pathogen exposure. In an earlier analysis of over 550 of the donors, high-throughput TCR beta sequencing was used to judge whether each TCR beta V gene segment behaved as functional or pseudogenic. Beyond this particular receptor, the publication reports: Most CMV-associated TCR beta chains appeared to be HLA-restricted in a later analysis, and the HLA associations seemed to be driven largely by CMV exposure. Sequencing depth was assumed to be roughly uniform across donors in the presence/absence analyses, though that assumption may not hold. In a later analysis, HLA-associated TCR beta chains were found to be more clonally expanded and to have lower generation probabilities than equally common non-associated chains. In vitro tests confirmed that a few of the cytomegalovirus-associated TCR beta chains recognize cytomegalovirus antigens. For the cohort, immune exposure information was limited to CMV serostatus. When HLA alleles, especially DR and DQ, strongly co-occurred, attributing TCR associations to individual alleles was difficult. According to the authors, the approach could potentially be generalized to other disease states and immunological phenotypes. A cluster of highly shared sequence variants was judged likely to be a technical artifact of the sequencing pipeline. At a false discovery rate of 0.05, a later analysis linked about 16,000 TCR beta sequences to specific HLA alleles. In a later analysis, several top co-occurrence clusters were reported to appear linked to parvovirus B19, influenza, CMV and Epstein-Barr virus. A further reported finding was that TCR beta sequences accurately predicted the HLA-A and HLA-B alleles for most subjects in the first cohort. HLA typing was unavailable for some donors at each locus, so association tests used only the typed subset. While some public TCRs were present in many individuals, most TCR sequences turned up only very rarely across donors. In an earlier analysis of approximately 590 of the donors, most TCR beta V segments were observed in productive rearrangements about 90% or about 30% of the time, broadly matching IMGT annotations. Correlated functional status among segregating V segments might reflect linkage disequilibrium, but an unknown experimental factor could not be ruled out. In the study, approximately 160 TCR beta chains were listed as associated with cytomegalovirus. The classifier was reported to diagnose cytomegalovirus status with high specificity and sensitivity in both the original cohort and the validation cohort. A later genetic analysis associated a missense DCLRE1C variant with V-gene and J-gene trimming of TCR beta chains, and an independent cohort replicated the association. A later genetic analysis reported fewer N-insertions in productive TCRs among donors in an Asian-associated ancestry cluster than the approximately 700-donor mean. Because counts were too low, seventeen rarely observed V segments, including chromosome 9 orphons, were excluded from the earlier analysis of some 540 of the donors. Because the 87-base-pair reads could not distinguish some IMGT-functional V segments, including TRBV6-2 and TRBV6-3, those segments were excluded. A later analysis found that TCR association rates varied across HLA loci, with DRB1 alleles showing the most associated TCRs and HLA-C alleles the fewest. The cohort was sequenced for TCR beta chains only, and without alpha or paired-chain data the features that could be detected were limited.

The CDR3 has 14 amino acids, counting the end cysteine and phenylalanine. Just CDR3 DNA is preserved here, 42 bases in frame from base 1. Between the V and J ends, shortened by 8 bases and 1 base respectively, the junction contains 15 bases. CDR1 LNHDA and CDR2 SQIVND are derived from the germline V gene (reference sequence). To prepare the library, the immunoSEQ multiplex PCR assay was applied. For the multiplex PCR, a mixture combining 60 forward primers for TCR Vbeta segments and 13 reverse primers for TCR Jbeta segments was used. The CDR3 region of rearranged TCR beta genes was amplified from genomic DNA with a multiplex PCR assay. Amplified TCR beta libraries were sequenced as 87-base-pair reads on the Illumina HiSeq System. The paper's processing steps were these. A later analysis tallied roughly 78 million unique TCR beta chains across the 700 or so repertoires, and some 10 million of those chains were shared by two or more donors. Raw reads were error-corrected and collapsed into unique sequences with a nearest-neighbor algorithm that merged closely related sequences to remove PCR and sequencing errors. CDR3 sequences were aligned to IMGT reference sequences to assign V, D and J gene segments. For a sequence to be retained, at least a six-nucleotide match to both a V gene segment and a J gene segment was required. Rearrangements were called productive when the CDR3 lacked stop codons and stayed in frame with V and J; all others were non-productive. Following IMGT convention, CDR3 was defined as the stretch from the second conserved V-encoded cysteine up to the conserved J-encoded phenylalanine. In an earlier analysis of more than 550 of the donors, sequences lacking an unambiguous match to a single V gene segment were excluded. An earlier analysis of just under 600 of the donors called V segments functional above 56.7% productive rearrangements and segregating when the between-donor standard deviation exceeded 5%. To diagnose cytomegalovirus status from the catalog of TCR beta chain sequences, a statistical classification framework was built. In a later analysis, V and J genes were assigned by comparing TCR nucleotide sequences against IMGT/GENE-DB human TR gene sequences. A later analysis assigned CDR3 sequences and most-parsimonious VDJ recombination scenarios with the TCRdist pipeline. In a later analysis, each TCR beta chain was defined by its CDR3 amino acid sequence together with its V-gene family, and reads lacking a unique V-gene family were excluded. To address suspected cross-contamination and a sequencing artifact, a later analysis removed around 590 highly shared, low-generation-probability nucleotide sequences. In a later analysis, a clonal expansion index was calculated for each public chain from normalized within-repertoire ranks of inferred template counts. Generation probabilities in a later analysis came from a VDJ recombination model fitted to out-of-frame rearrangements, and those results were checked against IGoR. Hypergeometric tests were used in a later analysis to score TCR-TCR, TCR-HLA and TCR-CMV co-occurrence, with a repertoire-size bias correction applied to the TCR pairs. False discovery rates were estimated in a later analysis by permuting HLA or CMV assignments 20 times. A later analysis grouped co-occurring TCRs with DBSCAN, adding TCRdist sequence similarity when clustering within HLA-allele-positive subsets. For co-occurrence clustering, repertoires with fewer than 30,000 or more than 120,000 public chains were excluded, along with four to six repertoires with anomalous nucleotide sharing. TCRdb holds this immuneACCESS table with in-frame rearrangements only. Some clones are missing; in checked studies, unresolved V genes explain under half, and the rest has no known cause. For V, J and clone size, that table is used; D and trimming come from the DNA. The sample contains approximately 120,000 clones, around three quarters of them found a single time. The top ten clones comprise approximately 3.8% of the sample.

The cohort was made up of several hundred healthy bone marrow donors. At the time of sampling, every cohort member was nominally healthy, though immune exposures that went unrecorded were likely present. The donor tested CMV seronegative and was one of the 352 seronegative cohort members. A peripheral blood sample was collected from each donor, and TCR beta sequencing was performed on peripheral blood mononuclear cells. Genomic DNA extraction from the blood cell samples was performed with the Qiagen DNeasy Blood Extraction Kit. A remark on this clone: Which antigen it targets is not known. No qualities accompany the bases; no much larger clone lies one base away.

The clonotype was recovered from a man in his forties in good health and CMV-seronegative. Sequenced sample: PBMCs. Here the chain combines TRBV19 and TRBJ2-7, with a tentative D gene TRBD2 over 5 matching bases. The DNA reads TGTGCCAGTTCGGCAGGAGGCTCATCCTACGAGCAGTACTTC. This encodes CASSAGGSSYEQYF.